This note documents a single TCR beta chain sequence. CDR3 length: 12 residues. CDR1 is SGHVS, CDR2 FNYEAQ, per germline. Germline trimming cut 10 bases from V and 5 bases from J; bases unmatched to any gene: 4. This entry comes from a study of blood T cell repertoires in COVID-19. Assay used: immunoSEQ multiplex PCR; TCRdb lists only in-frame clones, some missing. The sample shows some 70,000 clones, under 85% of them seen only once. Input material: peripheral blood. This clonotype originated in a man aged 50 or older with COVID-19, enrolled during active disease. The V and J genes are TRBV7-6 and TRBJ1-4, with 7 nucleotides matching TRBD1. CDR3 region: CATGQQNEKLFF. The CDR3 nucleotides read TGTGCCACGGGACAGCAAAATGAAAAACTGTTTTTT.